The rows below give T cell receptor beta chains drawn from one sample of a study of blood T cell repertoires in COVID-19. Here immunoSEQ multiplex PCR was the method, and the copy in TCRdb shows in-frame clones only, minus some. This sample has roughly 220,000 clones; about nine tenths occur once, and the top ten carry 2% to 2.5%. What was sequenced was peripheral blood. These receptors came from a man younger than 40 who had recovered from COVID-19. Both conserved end residues are part of each CDR3. The D gene is left open where the match is weak. The size of a clone is reported for some rows only, either as once, few or many, or as a class for expanded clones.

d_call	clone_size	v_call	j_call	cdr3_aa	cdr3_nt
NA	NA	TRBV11-3	TRBJ2-1	CASSLDGGEQFF	TGTGCCAGCAGCTTGGATGGGGGGGAGCAGTTCTTC
TRBD1	NA	TRBV5-4	TRBJ1-1	CASSWPGTGRMNTEAFF	TGTGCCAGCAGCTGGCCGGGGACAGGACGAATGAACACTGAAGCTTTCTTT
NA	NA	TRBV9	TRBJ2-1	CASSVSWGEGSYNEQFF	TGTGCCAGCAGCGTCTCCTGGGGGGAAGGGTCCTACAATGAGCAGTTCTTC
NA	NA	TRBV21-1	TRBJ2-3	CASSKGGPESKEDTQYF	TGTGCCAGCAGCAAAGGGGGGCCGGAGAGTAAGGAAGATACGCAGTATTTT
NA	once	TRBV7-9	TRBJ2-3	CASSLGLGEADTQYF	TGTGCCAGCAGCTTAGGCTTGGGGGAGGCAGATACGCAGTATTTT
TRBD2	NA	TRBV5-4	TRBJ2-7	CASSHSGGSYEQYF	TGTGCCAGCAGCCACTCCGGGGGGTCGTACGAGCAGTACTTC
TRBD1	NA	TRBV7-8	TRBJ1-5	CASSLLGTGDQPQHF	TGTGCCAGCAGCTTGCTGGGGACAGGGGATCAGCCCCAGCATTTT
NA	NA	TRBV29-1	TRBJ1-4	CSVERWGEKLFF	TGCAGCGTTGAAAGGTGGGGCGAAAAACTGTTTTTT
NA	NA	TRBV10-2	TRBJ1-5	CASTGAGRDQPQHF	TGCGCCAGCACTGGTGCGGGGCGTGATCAGCCCCAGCATTTT
TRBD1	NA	TRBV7-9	TRBJ2-5	CASSIKIWTGRLQETQYF	TGTGCCAGCAGCATCAAGATCTGGACAGGGAGGTTGCAAGAGACCCAGTACTTC
TRBD1	NA	TRBV5-1	TRBJ2-5	CASSPGQTQETQYF	TGCGCCAGCAGCCCGGGACAGACCCAAGAGACCCAGTACTTC
NA	NA	TRBV7-9	TRBJ2-3	CASSFPYPDTQYF	TGTGCCAGCAGCTTCCCCTACCCAGATACGCAGTATTTT
TRBD1	NA	TRBV11-2	TRBJ2-3	CASSSTGALLDTQYF	TGTGCCAGCAGCTCGACAGGGGCCCTTTTGGATACGCAGTATTTT
NA	NA	TRBV7-2	TRBJ1-1	CASSLAAGAVMNTEAFF	TGTGCCAGCAGCTTAGCGGCAGGGGCCGTGATGAACACTGAAGCTTTCTTT
NA	NA	TRBV27	TRBJ1-4	CASRFGQEKLFF	TGTGCCAGCAGGTTCGGACAGGAAAAACTGTTTTTT
NA	NA	TRBV7-8	TRBJ1-1	CASSFSFSASRGTEAFF	TGTGCCAGCAGCTTTAGTTTTTCCGCTTCTAGGGGTACTGAAGCTTTCTTT
TRBD1	few	TRBV6-5	TRBJ2-5	CASSRQGAGETQYF	TGTGCCAGCAGCAGACAGGGGGCAGGGGAGACCCAGTACTTC
NA	NA	TRBV4-1	TRBJ2-5	CASSPRTPGETQYF	TGCGCCAGCAGCCCACGTACACCGGGTGAGACCCAGTACTTC
NA	NA	TRBV2	TRBJ2-3	CASKPLGDTQYF	TGTGCCAGCAAGCCCCTCGGGGATACGCAGTATTTT
NA	NA	TRBV3-1/TRBV3-2	TRBJ2-3	CASSPRLGLGTDTQYF	TGTGCCAGCAGCCCCCGCCTGGGACTTGGGACAGATACGCAGTATTTT
NA	NA	TRBV5-6	TRBJ2-7	CASSSVSYEQYF	TGTGCCAGCAGCTCGGTATCCTACGAGCAGTACTTC
NA	NA	TRBV6-1	TRBJ2-7	CASSGLSGTLSYEQYF	TGTGCCAGCAGTGGATTATCCGGGACACTATCCTACGAGCAGTACTTC
TRBD1	few	TRBV3-1/TRBV3-2	TRBJ1-5	CASSPTGRNQPQHF	TGTGCCAGCAGTCCGACAGGGAGGAATCAGCCCCAGCATTTT
TRBD1	NA	TRBV19	TRBJ1-4	CASRVSIGTVNEKLFF	TGTGCCAGTCGCGTCAGCATAGGGACAGTTAATGAAAAACTGTTTTTT
NA	once	TRBV3-1/TRBV3-2	TRBJ2-7	CASSPRTITYEQYF	TGTGCCAGCAGCCCAAGGACAATTACCTACGAGCAGTACTTC
NA	NA	TRBV5-1	TRBJ2-7	CASSLRGHEQYF	TGCGCCAGCAGTCTCAGGGGCCACGAGCAGTACTTC
NA	NA	TRBV6-6	TRBJ2-3	CASNIGQWSTDTQYF	TGTGCCAGCAACATCGGACAGTGGAGCACAGATACGCAGTATTTT
TRBD2	NA	TRBV4-3	TRBJ2-3	CASSQDMPSGSGSTDTQYF	TGCGCCAGCAGCCAAGATATGCCAAGTGGTAGCGGGAGCACAGATACGCAGTATTTT
NA	NA	TRBV3-1/TRBV3-2	TRBJ1-1	CASSQARGEAFF	TGTGCCAGCAGCCAAGCGAGAGGGGAAGCTTTCTTT
NA	NA	TRBV5-6	TRBJ2-3	CASSLAGIAVSRGTQYF	TGTGCCAGCAGCTTGGCCGGGATAGCCGTCAGCCGGGGTACGCAGTATTTT
NA	NA	TRBV30	TRBJ2-4	CAWNGENIQYF	TGTGCCTGGAACGGGGAAAACATTCAGTACTTC
NA	NA	TRBV19	TRBJ1-2	CASTLGGDGYTF	TGTGCCAGTACCCTAGGAGGGGACGGCTACACCTTC
NA	NA	TRBV11-3	TRBJ2-3	CASSLGSSARPDTQYF	TGTGCCAGCAGCTTAGGGTCTAGCGCACGACCAGATACGCAGTATTTT
NA	NA	TRBV20-1	TRBJ2-3	CSASGPGLFTDTQYF	TGCAGTGCGAGTGGCCCGGGACTCTTCACAGATACGCAGTATTTT
NA	NA	TRBV5-6	TRBJ1-5	CASSYRLGRAQHF	TGTGCCAGCAGCTACAGGTTGGGAAGGGCCCAGCATTTT
TRBD1	NA	TRBV5-1	TRBJ2-3	CASSTDRAADTQYF	TGCGCCAGCAGCACCGACAGGGCGGCAGATACGCAGTATTTT
NA	NA	TRBV5-6	TRBJ2-7	CASSLAAGWAYEQYF	TGTGCCAGCAGCTTGGCGGCAGGGTGGGCCTACGAGCAGTACTTC
TRBD2	NA	TRBV12-5	TRBJ2-2	CASGIGLGSHRGELFF	TGTGCTAGTGGTATTGGACTAGGCTCCCATAGGGGGGAGCTGTTTTTT
TRBD1	NA	TRBV9	TRBJ1-1	CASSVTPAQGVGVMNTEAFF	TGTGCCAGCAGCGTTACTCCCGCACAGGGGGTAGGGGTCATGAACACTGAAGCTTTCTTT
NA	NA	TRBV10-3	TRBJ1-1	CAISESWGRGTEAFF	TGTGCCATCAGTGAGTCTTGGGGGCGGGGGACTGAAGCTTTCTTT
NA	NA	TRBV6-2/TRBV6-3	TRBJ2-2	CASSPPGNTGELFF	TGTGCCAGCAGCCCCCCCGGGAACACCGGGGAGCTGTTTTTT
NA	once	TRBV7-9	TRBJ1-5	CAGGAPNQPQHF	TGTGCCGGCGGGGCTCCCAATCAGCCCCAGCATTTT
TRBD1	NA	TRBV27	TRBJ2-7	CASSYGQGFYEQYF	TGTGCCAGCAGTTACGGACAGGGGTTTTACGAGCAGTACTTC
NA	NA	TRBV9	TRBJ2-7	CASSVAVSGYEQYF	TGTGCCAGCAGCGTAGCTGTGAGTGGCTACGAGCAGTACTTC
NA	NA	TRBV19	TRBJ2-2	CASSIYDLARATGELFF	TGTGCCAGTAGTATTTACGATCTGGCCAGGGCGACCGGGGAGCTGTTTTTT
NA	NA	TRBV6-2/TRBV6-3	TRBJ1-3	CASSYDSPISGNTIYF	TGTGCCAGCAGTTACGACAGTCCTATCTCTGGAAACACCATATATTTT